This T cell receptor (beta chain) was identified in a study of T-cell memory formation after mild COVID-19. Study summary: TCR clusters were largely donor specific. General observations from the study: While clones contracting from day 15 to 85 were balanced between CD4 and CD8, later expanders leaned CD4+. Largely, contracting CD4+ clones fell within CM and EM, and contracting CD8+ clones within EMRA. Some clones that responded turned up in pre-infection memory, which suggests that cross-reactive memory joined in.

TCRdb passed the 5' RACE reads through MiXCR, listing each CDR3 protein once. The repertoire includes 30,000 or so distinct CDR3 sequences, around 20% of them detected once, and about 1.5% sits in the top ten. Note on this clonotype: What it recognizes is unknown.

Specimen: PBMCs or a T cell subset sorted from them (not recorded which). This TCR was sampled from an adult who had mild COVID-19 (a few samples of this study predate the infection). Cell type and time point are not known.

CDR3 residues: CASRRGFDEQYF. The CDR3, as DNA: TGTGCCAGCAGGAGAGGATTTGACGAGCAGTACTTC. This sequence joins TRBV7-9 and TRBJ2-7, with no clear D. This CDR3 comprises 12 residues. Trimming took 6 bases from V and 5 from J, leaving 11 bases between them. Germline V lookup: CDR1 SEHNR, CDR2 FQNEAQ (reference sequence). Together with reference TRBV7-9 and TRBJ2-7, the CDR3 gives the full variable domain: DTGVSQNPRHKITKRGQNVTFRCDPISEHNRLYWYRQTLGQGPEFLTYFQNEAQLEKSRLLSDRFSAERPKGSFSTLEIQRTEQGDSAMYLCASRRGFDEQYFGPGTRLTVT.